Listed here are 15 T cell receptor beta chains from one sample, sequenced in a study of OX40 agonist ivuxolimab in advanced cancers. Produced via immunoSEQ multiplex PCR; TCRdb's table is partial and in-frame only. The sample consists of 35,000 to 40,000 clones, more than 85% of them appearing once. The sample was CD4+ or CD8+ T cells sorted from blood, taken in a trial of the OX40 agonist ivuxolimab. These receptors all come from an adult with an advanced solid tumor such as melanoma, head and neck, liver or kidney cancer.

This chain links TRBV7-2 with TRBJ1-1; D might be TRBD1 (6 bases). The germline gives CDR1 SGHTA, CDR2 FQGNSA. Trimming pared 2 bases from V and 8 bases from J, leaving 9 bases between. The CDR3 covers 12 residues. Here the CDR3 DNA reads TGTGCCAGCAGCTTACGGGGGCTGGAAGCTTTCTTT. Residues: CASSLRGLEAFF.

This chain uses TRBV29-1 with TRBJ1-2; 9 nucleotides align to TRBD1. The CDR3 runs to 17 residues. Per the germline V gene, CDR1 is SQVTM and CDR2 is ANQGSEA. The junction had 20 bases not matched to a gene; V was cut back by 6 bases and J by 6 bases. The CDR3 here is CSVTAGTGFLGGDGYTF. The CDR3, as DNA: TGCAGCGTGACCGCCGGGACAGGGTTCTTAGGGGGGGATGGCTACACCTTC.

This chain joins TRBV9 and TRBJ2-7; D is possibly TRBD1 (6 bases). Trimming took 6 bases from V and 2 from J, leaving 15 bases between them. Germline CDR1 SGDLS, CDR2 YYNGEE. CDR3 length: 14 residues. The CDR3, as DNA: TGTGCCAGCACCCGGACAGACCGAACCTACGAGCAGTACTTC. Translation: CASTRTDRTYEQYF.

CDR3 sequence (DNA): TGTGCCAGCAGCGGGGCCGGGACAGAAAAGTATAACTATGGCTACACCTTC. It yields the protein CASSGAGTEKYNYGYTF. V usage is TRBV7-2 and J usage is TRBJ1-2; the match to TRBD1 covers 7 bases. Germline V gene data show CDR1 as SGHTA and CDR2 as FQGNSA. Trimming cost V 5 bases and J 1 base; bases outside gene matches: 13. The CDR3 covers 17 residues.

The chain has TRBV19 and TRBJ1-4; D not resolved. The CDR3 consists of 14 residues. The germline V and J ends were trimmed by 3 bases and 5 bases, with 10 bases remaining between them. The germline CDR1 and CDR2 sequences are LNHDA and SQIVND (reference sequence). Here the CDR3 reads CASSIQAANEKLFF. Written as DNA, the CDR3 is TGTGCCAGTAGTATTCAGGCCGCGAATGAAAAACTGTTTTTT. Supplemented by reference TRBV19 and TRBJ1-4, the full variable domain reads DGGITQSPKYLFRKEGQNVTLSCEQNLNHDAMYWYRQDPGQGLRLIYYSQIVNDFQKGDIAEGYSVSREKKESFPLTVTSAQKNPTAFYLCASSIQAANEKLFFGSGTQLSVL.

The chain couples TRBV7-2 to TRBJ2-5; TRBD2 agrees at 7 bases. The J call could be wrong; TRBJ2-7 is a better fit for the DNA end. From germline, CDR1 is SGHTA and CDR2 FQGNSA. This CDR3 comprises 14 residues. The DNA for the CDR3 is TGTGCCAGCAGCACGCTAGCGGAAACCTACGAGCAGTACTTC. It codes for CASSTLAETYEQYF.

Comment on this clone: An end of the junction differs from the germline gene, which may be a read error. J is TRBJ1-4 and V is TRBV5-6, with a possible D match to TRBD1 (5 bases). CDR3 size: 16 residues. CDR1 and CDR2 (germline): SGHDT, YYEEEE. CDR3 sequence (DNA): TGTGCCGGCAGCTTGTCCCGACAGACGACTAATGAAAAACTGTTTTTT. It codes for CAGSLSRQTTNEKLFF.

With respect to this clone: The junction departs from the called germline gene at one end, perhaps through a read error. The chain carries TRBV27 and TRBJ1-5, with D possibly TRBD1 on 5 matching bases. The CDR3 loop spans 15 amino acids. Germline V gives CDR1 MNHEY, CDR2 SMNVEV (reference sequence). For the CDR3, the DNA is TGTGCCGGCAGCGCCGCGGGGGGGTCAAATCAGCCCCAGCATTTT. Its protein is CAGSAAGGSNQPQHF.

This chain links TRBV25-1 with TRBJ1-1; 7 bases agree with TRBD1. The CDR3 runs to 16 residues. V lost 3 bases and J lost 4; bases outside the gene matches: 11. CDR1 is MGHDK, CDR2 SYGVNS, per germline. The CDR3 DNA is TGTGCCAGCAGTGATCCGAGCAGGGGGTTGGGCACTGAAGCTTTCTTT. Translation: CASSDPSRGLGTEAFF.

The chain combines TRBV4-2 with TRBJ2-5; D not resolved. The V gene lost 1 base and the J gene lost 1 base, with 7 bases spanning the gap. Germline loops: CDR1 LGHNA, CDR2 YNFKEQ. CDR3 length: 14 amino acids. Here the CDR3 reads CASSQGNIQETQYF. CDR3 DNA sequence: TGTGCCAGCAGCCAAGGGAATATCCAAGAGACCCAGTACTTC.

The J gene is TRBJ2-1, the V gene TRBV29-1; 11 positions match TRBD2. The trim removed 4 bases at V and 6 bases at J, leaving 5 bases unmatched. Germline-derived CDR1 and CDR2 are SQVTM and ANQGSEA. This CDR3 contains 14 residues. The CDR3 nucleotides are TGCAGCGTTGTAGCGGGGGGGCGAGGCAATGAGCAGTTCTTC. Translation gives CSVVAGGRGNEQFF.

This clone was counted a single time. The rearrangement links TRBV9 to TRBJ1-3; no reliable D call. Germline lookup yields CDR1 SGDLS and CDR2 YYNGEE. The CDR3 loop spans 16 amino acids. The V gene lost 0 bases and the J gene lost 1 base, with 11 bases spanning the gap. The CDR3: CASSVATEVSGNTIYF. CDR3 DNA: TGTGCCAGCAGCGTAGCTACGGAGGTGTCTGGAAACACCATATATTTT.

The rearrangement links TRBV6-1 to TRBJ1-6; a weak D match, TRBD1 (5 bases). Germline CDR1 and CDR2: MNHNS and SASEGT. Between the trimmed V and J ends, which lost 1 base and 6 bases, there was a span of 7 bases. The CDR3 sequence is 14 residues long. In DNA, the CDR3 is TGTGCCAGCAGTGAAGGACAGAGTAATTCACCCCTCCACTTT. It is translated as CASSEGQSNSPLHF.

About this clone itself: One junction end does not reproduce the germline sequence, and a read error may be involved. Other DNA sequences in this sample translate to the same CDR3. The chain carries TRBV30 and TRBJ1-1; weak D call: TRBD1 (6 bases). CDR1 is GTSNPN, CDR2 SVGIG, per germline (reference sequence). The CDR3 is made up of 15 amino acids. CDR3 sequence (DNA): TGTGCCTGGAGGTTCTGGACAGAAAAGAACACCGAAGCTTTCTTT. Translation gives CAWRFWTEKNTEAFF.

The chain carries TRBV7-2 and TRBJ1-3, with TRBD1 matching over 9 bases. The germline gives CDR1 SGHTA, CDR2 FQGNSA. Trimming removed 5 bases from V and 3 bases from J; junction bases left unmatched: 5. The CDR3 has 15 amino acids. The CDR3 is CASSPSTGGGNTIYF. The CDR3 DNA sequence: TGTGCCAGCAGCCCCTCGACAGGGGGTGGAAACACCATATATTTT.